This TCR beta chain stems from a study of blood T cell repertoires in COVID-19. This clone was detected only once. The J segment lost 1 base and the V segment lost 5 bases, leaving 7 bases of the junction unmatched. Germline values: CDR1 SGHTA, CDR2 FQGTGA. This CDR3 has 16 residues. The data were produced by immunoSEQ multiplex PCR, yet TCRdb's version contains in-frame clones alone and is incomplete. Here the sample spans about 350,000 clones, approximately 91% being singletons. The sample taken for sequencing was PBMCs or T cells enriched from blood (not recorded which). This clonotype originated in a woman younger than 45 who had been exposed to COVID-19. The gene calls are TRBV7-3 and TRBJ2-2; 7 bases agree with TRBD2. In nucleotides, the CDR3 is TGTGCCAGCAGCCCCCTGGCGGGGGAGAACACCGGGGAGCTGTTTTTT. Protein: CASSPLAGENTGELFF.